This record looks at one T cell receptor beta chain sequence and its context. Antigen unknown. These data originate in a study of T cell responses to AZD1222 COVID-19 vaccine. In the study overall: Samples with a second dose at about 4 or about 12 weeks were pooled together. Study-wide results and limits: Clonal diversity may have been underestimated in mostly white British donors.

Data came from immunoSEQ multiplex PCR; TCRdb stores just in-frame clones and leaves some out. There are some 66,000 clones in the sample; roughly 87% occur only once, and around 15% lies in the top ten. With 4 bases removed from V and 3 bases from J, the gap between germline ends came to 10 bases. The CDR3 is 14 residues long. Germline lookup yields CDR1 SGHAT and CDR2 FQNNGV. The V gene is TRBV11-2, the J gene TRBJ1-5, with D unclear. Sequenced here: peripheral blood, sampled on day 0 of AZD1222 vaccination. The source is an adult in good health. DNA of the CDR3: TGTGCCAGCAGCTCCTCGGGGAACAATCAGCCCCAGCATTTT. It encodes CASSSSGNNQPQHF. Complete variable domain (other parts from reference TRBV11-2 and TRBJ1-5): EAGVAQSPRYKIIEKRQSVAFWCNPISGHATLYWYQQILGQGPKLLIQFQNNGVVDDSQLPKDRFSAERLKGVDSTLKIQPAKLEDSAVYLCASSSSGNNQPQHFGDGTRLSIL.